Sequencing of this T cell receptor (beta chain) was carried out in a study of post-analysis software for immune sequencing data. Findings and limits, study-wide: Analysis by F measure revealed that same-batch samples clustered strongly together. A handful of TRBV segments were significantly more frequent in patients than in controls. TRBV5-6, TRBV5-1 and TRBV20-1 were among these segments. Controls' normalized Chao1 diversity significantly exceeded that of multiple sclerosis patients.

This clonotype has a count of ten or more. The antigen is not known. The CDR3 is 16 amino acids. The V end was cut by 1 base, the J end by 7 bases, with 17 bases between. Germline-derived CDR1 and CDR2 are SGHVS and FQNEAQ. Each TCR beta cDNA library carried unique molecular identifiers. Hundreds of thousands of cDNA molecules came from about 1 to 10 million T cells. MiXCR, run by TCRdb on the PCR reads, gives a single entry per CDR3 protein. The profile shows around 250,000 distinct CDR3 sequences, 35% to 45% of them singletons. This receptor was taken from a girl aged 5 to 17 with multiple sclerosis. Sequencing used blood. The chain recombines TRBV7-8 with TRBJ2-1; maybe TRBD2 (6 bases). This CDR3 reads CASSLGWRVHGNEQFF. CDR3 DNA: TGTGCCAGCAGCTTAGGTTGGAGGGTCCACGGGAATGAGCAGTTCTTC. The full variable domain, completed using reference TRBV7-8 and TRBJ2-1, is GAGVSQSPRYKVAKRGQDVALRCDPISGHVSLFWYQQALGQGPEFLTYFQNEAQLDKSGLPSDRFFAERPEGSVSTLKIQRTQQEDSAVYLCASSLGWRVHGNEQFFGPGTRLTVL.